This TCR beta chain was documented in a study of tumor-infiltrating lymphocytes in primary liver carcinoma. About the research overall: Roughly 3.5 to 7.5 million productive TCRbeta reads were obtained per sample, with similar numbers across tissue types.

Germline V gene data show CDR1 as SGHNT and CDR2 as YENEEA. V lost 10 bases, J lost 1 base, and 7 bases stayed unmatched. This CDR3 comprises 13 residues. A primer matching the constant region was used to make TCR beta cDNA from 450 to 550 ng of total RNA. For TCR beta, libraries were produced by three nested multiplex PCR rounds using slightly modified ARM-PCR. TRBV1-TRBV30 forward primers paired with a C-beta reverse primer drove the first two PCR rounds, around 9 cycles each. One entry per CDR3 protein results from TCRdb running MiXCR on the multiplex PCR reads. The table includes 50,000 to 60,000 distinct CDR3 sequences, around 73% detected once. From unsorted bulk tissue weighing about 17-30 mg, DNA and RNA were co-extracted.

This chain links TRBV11-3 with TRBJ2-7, with 7 bases lining up with TRBD1. The TCR originated in a man in his forties with primary liver carcinoma and hepatitis B virus infection. Sequenced: liver tumor tissue from sampling region 5. The sample's subset: tumor region T5, tumor centre. DNA of the CDR3: TGTGCCAACTTCGTGGGACAGTCCTACGAGCAGTACTTC. Residues: CANFVGQSYEQYF. The entire variable domain, with the rest obtained from reference TRBV11-3 and TRBJ2-7, is as follows: EAGVVQSPRYKIIEKKQPVAFWCNPISGHNTLYWYLQNLGQGPELLIRYENEEAVDDSQLPKDRFSAERLKGVDSTLKIQPAELGDSAVYLCANFVGQSYEQYFGPGTRLTVT.